This TCR beta chain came from a study of T cells expressing NK-cell markers. Turning to the study itself: One of the eight sequenced donors was seronegative, whereas the other seven were HCMV-seropositive. The study's findings and limits: A few donors showed these clonotypes also leading the CD3+CD56-NKG2C+ fraction.

With respect to this clonotype: Its matching antigen is unknown.

Germline assignment: CDR1 SGHAT and CDR2 FQNNGV. The length of the CDR3 is 14 residues. TCR beta libraries carry UMIs added by 5'RACE template switching. TCRdb reprocessed the 5' RACE reads; each CDR3 protein has one entry and no DNA is given. This table holds about 390,000 distinct CDR3 sequences. The chain has TRBV11-2 and TRBJ2-5; TCRdb selects TRBD1, and the lack of DNA leaves this call unchecked. The TCR originated in a woman in her 50s in good health. Sequencing was carried out using blood T cells: a sorted CD56 or NKG2C T cell subset, CD4+ or CD8+ T cells, or bulk PBMC T cells (not recorded which). The CDR3 region is CASSLVTGEETQYF.